This TCR beta chain appears in the sequencing data of a study of blood T cell repertoires in COVID-19. Overall study context: Acute and convalescent COVID-19 specimens originated in the United States, Italy and Spain.

TCRdb's table, derived via immunoSEQ multiplex PCR, lists solely in-frame clones and lacks some. The sample yields roughly 79,000 clones, roughly 87% seen once. Germline V CDR1 and CDR2: SGHRS, YFSETQ. The CDR3 length is 13 residues. The V end lost 3 bases, the J end lost 2 bases, and 8 bases lay between the germline ends. This clonotype originated in a woman between 45 and 60 years old with acute or convalescent COVID-19. The rearrangement links TRBV5-1 to TRBJ1-1, with D unresolved. What was sequenced was peripheral blood. CDR3 sequence: CASSYEVNTEAFF. CDR3 DNA sequence: TGCGCCAGCAGCTACGAGGTAAACACTGAAGCTTTCTTT.